The source of this TCR beta chain is a study of control samples from healthy donors and cancer patients. Per the germline V gene, CDR1 is SGHRS and CDR2 is YFSETQ. The CDR3 has 16 residues. Libraries were prepared by immunoSEQ multiplex PCR; TCRdb keeps only in-frame clonotypes and omits some of them. The table includes over 100,000 clones, over 80% detected once. Comments on this clone: At one end the junction does not follow the germline gene, possibly because of a read error. Different DNA sequences within this sample yield the same CDR3.

Material: blood. The chain carries TRBV5-1 and TRBJ1-1; 8 positions match TRBD1. The TCR sequence derives from a woman between 50 and 59 years old in good health. The CDR3 bases are TGCGCCAGCAGCCTAGTAGACAGGGGAACGAACACTGAGGCTTTCTTT. It yields the protein CASSLVDRGTNTEAFF. The full variable domain, rest sourced from reference TRBV5-1 and TRBJ1-1, is KAGVTQTPRYLIKTRGQQVTLSCSPISGHRSVSWYQQTPGQGLQFLFEYFSETQRNKGNFPGRFSGRQFSNSRSEMNVSTLELGDSALYLCASSLVDRGTNTEAFFGQGTRLTVV.